The 17 T cell receptor beta chains listed next were all sequenced from one sample in a study of T cells after yellow fever vaccination. TCRdb reprocessed the 5' RACE reads via MiXCR and lists one record per CDR3 protein. The sample includes a few hundred thousand distinct CDR3 sequences, about 19% of them seen just once. Sample: PBMCs, taken 15 days after the yellow fever booster vaccination. These receptors were taken from a man aged 25-40 years who received the YFV17D yellow fever vaccine.

V usage is TRBV27 and J usage is TRBJ2-3; TRBD1 might be the D (5 bases). V shed 5 bases and J shed 7 bases, with 10 bases lying between them. The length of the CDR3 is 12 residues. The germline V gene encodes CDR1 MNHEY and CDR2 SMNVEV (reference sequence). The CDR3: CASSPSGNTQYF. The CDR3 DNA follows: TGTGCCAGCAGTCCATCAGGGAATACGCAGTATTTT.

This clonotype was recorded a few times. The genes are TRBV5-4 and TRBJ2-1; D possibly corresponds to TRBD2 (5 bases). CDR1 and CDR2 from the germline V gene are SGHNT and YYREEE (reference sequence). The V end was cut by 4 bases, the J end by 7 bases, with 9 bases between. This CDR3 has 12 amino acids. This CDR3 reads CASSGSGNEQFF. The CDR3 coding sequence is TGTGCCAGCAGCGGGAGTGGGAATGAGCAGTTCTTC. Supplemented by reference TRBV5-4 and TRBJ2-1, the full variable domain reads ETGVTQSPTHLIKTRGQQVTLRCSSQSGHNTVSWYQQALGQGPQFIFQYYREEENGRGNFPPRFSGLQFPNYSSELNVNALELDDSALYLCASSGSGNEQFFGPGTRLTVL.

The chain recombines TRBV7-8 with TRBJ2-7; D gene unclear. The germline V and J ends were trimmed by 4 bases and 4 bases, with 11 bases remaining between them. The CDR3 is made up of 13 amino acids. Germline CDR1 SGHVS, CDR2 FQNEAQ. The CDR3 region has the DNA TGTGCCAGCAGCTCTAGGGCACAGTACGAGCAGTACTTC. It translates to CASSSRAQYEQYF.

This clonotype came up a few times. The rearrangement joins TRBV5-1 to TRBJ2-1; D is perhaps TRBD2 (6 bases). Trimming left V 0 bases short and J 1 base short, with 11 bases between. The CDR3 is 16 amino acids. CDR1 and CDR2 (germline): SGHRS, YFSETQ. CDR3 in DNA: TGCGCCAGCAGCTTGGCCTCACTAGCTTCCTACAATGAGCAGTTCTTC. Translating gives CASSLASLASYNEQFF.

The V call is TRBV20-1, the J call TRBJ2-3; 9 bases match TRBD2. J lost 2 bases, V lost 6 bases, and 9 bases had no gene match. The CDR3 contains 15 residues. CDR1 is DFQATT and CDR2 is SNEGSKA in the germline V gene (reference sequence). Here the CDR3 DNA reads TGCAGTGCCAAAAGTAGCGGGAGTTACACAGATACGCAGTATTTT. Translated, it gives CSAKSSGSYTDTQYF.

The V call is TRBV20-1, the J call TRBJ2-1; TRBD2 aligns across 16 bases. Trimming removed 3 bases from V and 12 bases from J; junction bases left unmatched: 8. This CDR3 has 15 amino acids. The germline CDR1 and CDR2 sequences are DFQATT and SNEGSKA (reference sequence). CDR3 in DNA: TGCAGTGCTAGTCCGGGGACTAGCGGGAGGGCATGGCAGTTCTTC. This codes for CSASPGTSGRAWQFF.

The J gene is TRBJ2-1, the V gene TRBV29-1, with 7 bases lining up with TRBD2. From germline, CDR1 is SQVTM and CDR2 ANQGSEA. Trimming cost V 7 bases and J 0 bases; bases outside gene matches: 6. The CDR3 is 14 residues long. The CDR3 spells CSAKTSFSYNEQFF. DNA for the CDR3: TGCAGCGCTAAGACTAGCTTCTCCTACAATGAGCAGTTCTTC.

The CDR3 DNA is TGTGCCAGCAGCCAACAGTACGAGGGCAACTGGGCCAACGTCCTGACTTTC. Translated, it gives CASSQQYEGNWANVLTF. J is TRBJ2-6 and V is TRBV14; weak D call: TRBD2 (5 bases). V dropped 2 bases and J dropped 5 bases, with 16 bases sitting between them. CDR3 length: 17 residues. Per germline, CDR1 SGHDN and CDR2 FVKESK.

V is TRBV12-3 or TRBV12-4 and J is TRBJ2-1, with 10 bases matching TRBD2. V dropped 3 bases and J dropped 3; count of bases not matched to a gene: 2. The CDR3 extends over 15 amino acids. The CDR3 spells CASSLTSGYYNEQFF. DNA for the CDR3: TGTGCCAGCAGTTTGACTAGCGGGTACTACAATGAGCAGTTCTTC.

This clonotype was picked up a small number of times. The chain uses TRBV6-2 or TRBV6-3 and TRBJ2-3; D uncertain. This CDR3 spans 13 amino acids. Trimming cost V 6 bases and J 0 bases, with 7 bases left between them. Germline V gene data show CDR1 as MNHEY and CDR2 as SVGEGT. CDR3 protein: CASRKISTDTQYF. As DNA, the CDR3 is TGTGCCAGCAGAAAGATAAGCACAGATACGCAGTATTTT.

The J gene is TRBJ2-3, the V gene TRBV7-3; 8 positions match TRBD2. Germline V lookup: CDR1 SGHTA, CDR2 FQGTGA. V gave up 5 bases and J gave up 8 bases; unmatched junction bases: 9. The CDR3 has 14 amino acids. This CDR3 is CASSPSGLGGTQYF. CDR3 coding DNA: TGTGCCAGCAGCCCTAGCGGGCTTGGGGGTACGCAGTATTTT.

This chain links TRBV5-6 with TRBJ2-5; D perhaps matches TRBD1 (6 bases). CDR1 is SGHDT and CDR2 is YYEEEE in the germline V gene. V lost 1 base to trimming and J lost 1 base, with 14 bases between them. This CDR3 is built from 16 residues. CDR3 residues: CASSLRGKGGQETQYF. Here the CDR3 DNA reads TGTGCCAGCAGCTTGAGGGGTAAAGGGGGCCAAGAGACCCAGTACTTC.

There are a few counts of this clonotype. The chain has TRBV6-5 and TRBJ2-5, with unresolved D. Per germline, CDR1 MNHEY and CDR2 SVGAGI. CDR3 size: 13 residues. V lost 0 bases to trimming and J lost 5 bases, with 7 bases between them. This CDR3 reads CASSYSLDETQYF. DNA for the CDR3: TGTGCCAGCAGTTACTCCCTAGATGAGACCCAGTACTTC.

This clonotype was seen only a few times. The chain joins TRBV29-1 to TRBJ2-7; either TRBD1 or TRBD2 may supply D (5 bases each). The V gene's germline CDR1 is SQVTM and CDR2 ANQGSEA. V lost 6 bases, J lost 7 bases, and 16 bases lay in between. The CDR3 loop spans 12 amino acids. CDR3 sequence: CSVDKGAEEQYF. The DNA of the CDR3 is TGCAGCGTGGACAAGGGAGCGGAAGAGCAGTACTTC.

This clonotype was seen more than once but under ten times. The CDR3 coding sequence is TGTGCCAGCAGCAGGGGGACGATAAAAGAGACCCAGTACTTC. Translating gives CASSRGTIKETQYF. The V gene is TRBV7-2, the J gene TRBJ2-5; possible D gene TRBD1, 6 bases. This CDR3 comprises 14 residues. The germline CDR1 and CDR2 sequences are SGHTA and FQGNSA. The V gene lost 5 bases and the J gene lost 3 bases, with 13 bases spanning the gap.

This clonotype was recorded a few times. The chain is built from TRBV18 and TRBJ2-2, with D possibly being TRBD1 (6 bases). The CDR3 loop spans 13 amino acids. Germline V lookup: CDR1 KGHSH, CDR2 LQKENI. V shed 8 bases and J shed 6 bases, with 13 bases lying between them. The CDR3 loop reads CASTEQGPGELFF. CDR3 sequence (DNA): TGTGCCAGCACAGAACAGGGTCCCGGGGAGCTGTTTTTT.

There are a few counts of this clonotype. The rearrangement joins TRBV12-3 or TRBV12-4 to TRBJ2-5; no clear D gene. Trimming pared 3 bases from V and 6 bases from J, leaving 11 bases between. The CDR3 is 13 amino acids. DNA of the CDR3: TGTGCCAGCAGTTTTGACCAGCCCAAGACCCAGTACTTC. This encodes CASSFDQPKTQYF.